This T cell receptor beta chain was profiled in a study of blood T cells in healthy people across ages. Study-wide points: Diversity figures derived from one million T cells were judged to underestimate the true value.

In germline, CDR1 is LGHNA, CDR2 YSLEER. The CDR3 is made up of 16 amino acids. A sample-barcoded 5' primer and a J-beta primer mix were used in a second PCR of about 6 to 11 cycles. TCRdb re-analysed the 5' RACE reads in MiXCR, keeping a single row per CDR3 protein. This sample has 650,000 to 800,000 distinct CDR3 sequences, with roughly 44% found just once. Concerning this clonotype: The antigen remains unidentified.

Sample: blood. The chain has TRBV4-3 and TRBJ2-1; 9 bases map to TRBD1. The J call may be mistaken, given a closer DNA end match to TRBJ2-7. The sequence was obtained from a man in his sixties in good health. CDR3: CASSQDWGQGYNEQYF. CDR3 nucleotide sequence: TGCGCCAGCAGCCAAGACTGGGGACAGGGTTACAATGAGCAGTACTTC.